The sample holds many counts of the clone carrying this TCR beta chain. Its antigen is undetermined. Each sample yielded at least 5 micrograms of PBMC total RNA. A second PCR of about 7 to 12 cycles used a sample-barcoded 5' primer and a J-beta primer mix. Each sample provided no less than 2.5 million CDR3-containing paired-end reads. TCRdb reanalysed the 5' RACE reads using MiXCR and keeps one entry per CDR3 protein. The table lists 650,000 to 900,000 distinct CDR3 sequences, approximately 65% of them singletons, with about a quarter in the top ten. V was pared by 6 bases and J by 7 bases, with 5 bases of the junction left unmatched. The length of the CDR3 is 14 residues. The sample comes from a study of blood T cells in healthy people across ages. General study findings and limits: The fall in TCR beta diversity per million T cells was roughly linear with age. It was the long-lived donors that had more naive CD4+ cells and higher diversity than aged donors.

The rearrangement links TRBV12-3 or TRBV12-4 to TRBJ1-6; 8 bases are a match to TRBD1. The sample comprised blood. This TCR was recovered from a man aged 30-40 years in good health. CDR3 region: CASSLRQGNSPLHF. The CDR3 nucleotides read TGTGCCAGCAGCTTACGACAGGGGAATTCACCCCTCCACTTT.